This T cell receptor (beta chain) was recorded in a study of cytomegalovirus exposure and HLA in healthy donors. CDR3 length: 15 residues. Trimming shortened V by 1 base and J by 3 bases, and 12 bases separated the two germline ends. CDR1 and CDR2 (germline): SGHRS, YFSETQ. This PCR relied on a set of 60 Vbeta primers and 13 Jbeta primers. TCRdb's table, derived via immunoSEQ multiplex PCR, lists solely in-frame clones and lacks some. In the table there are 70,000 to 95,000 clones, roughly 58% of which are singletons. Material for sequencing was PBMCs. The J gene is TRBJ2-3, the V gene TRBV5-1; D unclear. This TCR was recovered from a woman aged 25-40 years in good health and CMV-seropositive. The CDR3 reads CASSLSDVGTDTQYF. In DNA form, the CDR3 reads TGCGCCAGCAGCTTGTCCGACGTCGGGACAGATACGCAGTATTTT.